Presented here are 17 T cell receptor beta chains from one specimen sequenced in a study of blood T cells in healthy people across ages. Primers used in a second PCR of about 7 to 11 cycles were a sample-barcoded 5' primer and a J-beta primer mix. TCRdb passed the 5' RACE reads through MiXCR, listing each CDR3 protein once. The sample has about 680,000 distinct CDR3 sequences, around 45% seen once; the top ten hold about a third. The specimen was blood. The receptors were gathered from a woman aged 55-70 years in good health.

This clonotype was recorded once. The chain employs TRBV6-2 or TRBV6-3 and TRBJ2-5, with 7 nucleotides matching TRBD2. This CDR3 contains 18 residues. Germline CDR1 MNHEY, CDR2 SVGEGT. Trimming cost V 4 bases and J 11 bases; bases outside gene matches: 25. The DNA of the CDR3 is TGTGCCAGCAGTTCGCTTTCGGCTAGCGGAAACCAACTGAGGGAGCAGTACTTC. It codes for CASSSLSASGNQLREQYF.

This clonotype has only a few counts. The V and J genes are TRBV14 and TRBJ1-4; a possible D gene is TRBD1 (6 bases). Between the trimmed V and J ends, which lost 0 bases and 1 base, there was a span of 12 bases. This CDR3 is built from 17 residues. Germline CDR1 reads SGHDN; CDR2 reads FVKESK. The CDR3 here is CASSQDPRGGTNEKLFF. The CDR3 DNA sequence: TGTGCCAGCAGCCAAGATCCTCGAGGGGGAACTAATGAAAAACTGTTTTTT.

V usage is TRBV25-1 and J usage is TRBJ2-7; no reliable D call. CDR1 and CDR2 (germline): MGHDK, SYGVNS. V lost 3 bases to trimming and J lost 0 bases, with 12 bases between them. The CDR3 runs 15 residues. The CDR3 nucleotides read TGTGCCAGCAGTGAGGTGGGGATACTCTCCTACGAGCAGTACTTC. Translated, it gives CASSEVGILSYEQYF.

The V call is TRBV4-3, the J call TRBJ2-5; maybe TRBD2 (6 bases). V shed 0 bases and J shed 2 bases, with 16 bases lying between them. The CDR3 sequence is 17 residues long. From germline, CDR1 is LGHNA and CDR2 YSLEER. CDR3 DNA sequence: TGCGCCAGCAGCCAAGATAAGGTCGGAGGGCCTCAAGAGACCCAGTACTTC. This translates into CASSQDKVGGPQETQYF.

On this clonotype: The junction departs from germline at one end; a sequencing error may be responsible. The chain couples TRBV4-3 to TRBJ2-3; a possible D gene is TRBD1 (5 bases). The germline V gene has CDR1 LGHNA and CDR2 YSLEER. The CDR3 sequence is 14 residues long. The DNA of the CDR3 is TGCGCCAGCAGCCAAGACCTGGGCACAGGTACGCAGTATTTT. As protein: CASSQDLGTGTQYF.

This clonotype was seen a single time. Just one base apart from a much larger clone, this may be a read error. This sequence joins TRBV12-3 or TRBV12-4 and TRBJ2-7; 11 bases align to TRBD2. This CDR3 spans 13 amino acids. The CDR3 loop reads CASRLAGSYGQYF. The CDR3 nucleotides read TGTGCCAGCCGACTAGCGGGGTCCTACGGGCAGTACTTC.

The chain combines TRBV13 with TRBJ2-7; a possible D gene is TRBD1 (6 bases). Trimming removed 0 bases at V and 0 bases at J, with 15 bases between. CDR1 is PRHDT and CDR2 is FYEKMQ in the germline V gene (reference sequence). There are 17 residues in the CDR3. As DNA, the CDR3 is TGTGCCAGCAGCTTAGGCAGGGGCAGGTCCAGCTCCTACGAGCAGTACTTC. This gives the protein CASSLGRGRSSSYEQYF.

Regarding this clonotype: A junction end diverges from the germline sequence, so it may reflect a read error. V usage is TRBV5-1 and J usage is TRBJ2-1; no definite D call. The germline V gene has CDR1 SGHRS and CDR2 YFSETQ. The CDR3 spans 15 residues. The CDR3 DNA follows: TGCGCCAGCACCTTGGATTTACATCCCAAAAATGAGCAGTTCTTC. Residues: CASTLDLHPKNEQFF.

The chain employs TRBV7-2 and TRBJ1-5, with unresolved D. Germline V gene lookup returns CDR1 SGHTA and CDR2 FQGNSA. V gave up 1 base and J gave up 2 bases, with 18 bases separating them. The CDR3 is 18 residues long. CDR3 region: CASSLDWWTRVGNQPQHF. In nucleotides, the CDR3 is TGTGCCAGCAGCTTAGATTGGTGGACTCGGGTAGGCAATCAGCCCCAGCATTTT.

This clonotype was detected a few times. The V and J genes are TRBV6-5 and TRBJ2-3; 7 bases agree with TRBD2. Germline lookup yields CDR1 MNHEY and CDR2 SVGAGI. CDR3 length: 15 amino acids. The trim removed 2 bases at V and 3 bases at J, leaving 5 bases unmatched. The CDR3 bases are TGTGCCAGCAGTTACCAAGCGGGACTGACAGATACGCAGTATTTT. Its protein is CASSYQAGLTDTQYF.

Concerning this clonotype itself: The junction departs from the called germline gene at one end, perhaps through a read error. V gene TRBV28 combines with J gene TRBJ1-5; D is unresolved. The germline gives CDR1 MDHEN, CDR2 SYDVKM. The CDR3 loop spans 14 amino acids. The CDR3 nucleotides are TGTGCCAGCAGTTTAGGTCAGCGAGGGCAGCCTCAGCATTTT. It is translated as CASSLGQRGQPQHF.

CDR3 region: CASSARAGRLEQYF. CDR3 bases: TGTGCCAGCAGCGCGCGGGCCGGACGATTGGAGCAGTACTTC. The rearrangement uses TRBV7-2 and TRBJ2-4; a weak D match, TRBD2 (5 bases). The V gene lost 5 bases and the J gene lost 13 bases, with 21 bases spanning the gap. Germline V lookup: CDR1 SGHTA, CDR2 FQGNSA. The CDR3 is made up of 14 amino acids.

CDR3 coding DNA: TGTGCCAGCGGACCCGGGACAGGGGGCTCCAATGAGCAGTTCTTC. Its translation: CASGPGTGGSNEQFF. The chain is built from TRBV12-3 or TRBV12-4 and TRBJ2-1; 12 nucleotides align to TRBD1. J lost 6 bases, V lost 8 bases, and 8 bases had no gene match. This CDR3 is built from 15 residues.

The chain joins TRBV3-1 to TRBJ2-5; a possible D gene is TRBD1 (6 bases). CDR3 length equals 15 residues. Trimming took 0 bases from V and 6 from J, leaving 14 bases between them. Germline V gene lookup returns CDR1 LGHDT and CDR2 YNNKEL (reference sequence). The CDR3 here is CASSQDGPGTQTQYF. CDR3 nucleotides: TGTGCCAGCAGCCAAGACGGTCCGGGGACACAGACCCAGTACTTC.

The V gene is TRBV6-1, the J gene TRBJ2-2, with 12 bases matching TRBD1. This CDR3 contains 15 residues. Per the germline V gene, CDR1 is MNHNS and CDR2 is SASEGT. V gave up 7 bases and J gave up 7 bases; unmatched junction bases: 7. The CDR3 region has the DNA TGTGCCAGCAAGCCGGGACAGGGGGCTATCGGGGAGCTGTTTTTT. Amino acids: CASKPGQGAIGELFF.

The rearrangement links TRBV7-3 to TRBJ2-5, with a weak D call TRBD2 (5 bases). The CDR3 is 16 residues long. V lost 1 base and J lost 5, with 17 bases in between. CDR1 and CDR2 from the germline V gene are SGHTA and FQGTGA. CDR3 bases: TGTGCCAGCAGCTTAAAACGGGGAATAGGGCTGGAGACCCAGTACTTC. It specifies CASSLKRGIGLETQYF.

The genes are TRBV7-2 and TRBJ2-7; 7 bases agree with TRBD2. V lost 5 bases and J lost 4; bases outside the gene matches: 8. Germline V CDR1 and CDR2: SGHTA, FQGNSA. The CDR3 length is 14 residues. The CDR3: CASSRGVVGYEQYF. The CDR3 DNA reads TGTGCCAGCAGCCGGGGGGTTGTAGGGTACGAGCAGTACTTC.